Sequencing of this TCR beta chain was carried out in a study of blood T cell repertoires in COVID-19. The table lists this clone with a few counts. The CDR3 extends over 16 amino acids. With 3 bases clipped from V and 1 base from J, the junction kept 7 bases outside the gene matches. CDR1 SGHTA and CDR2 FQGNSA come from the germline V gene. Sequencing used immunoSEQ multiplex PCR; TCRdb keeps in-frame clones, though not all of them. This sample carries approximately 130,000 clones, around 81% of them seen once, and the ten largest clones take approximately 11%. The sequence derives from a human donor in a cohort sampled during active COVID-19. Sequencing was performed on peripheral blood. The gene calls are TRBV7-2 and TRBJ2-5; 8 nucleotides line up with TRBD1. In DNA, the CDR3 is TGTGCCAGCAGCTTCGGACAGGGCGGCTCCCAAGAGACCCAGTACTTC. Protein: CASSFGQGGSQETQYF.